The present entry profiles one T cell receptor (beta chain) with its context. This record comes from a study of blood T cell repertoires in COVID-19. Germline CDR1 reads LGHDT; CDR2 reads YNNKEL (reference sequence). The V gene end was trimmed by 1 base and the J gene end by 9 bases; junction bases not matched to a gene: 21. CDR3 size: 19 residues. Profiled with immunoSEQ multiplex PCR; TCRdb holds only in-frame clones, not every one. The sample lists roughly 49,000 clones; around 68% were seen once. Sequencing used peripheral blood. This sequence originates from a woman between 65 and 79 years old with acute or convalescent COVID-19. This sequence joins TRBV3-1 (or the pseudogene TRBV3-2) and TRBJ2-5; TRBD2 matches 9 bases. CDR3 in DNA: TGTGCCAGCAGCCAAGTTTCGGGTGAGCGGGGGGCCCTAGGTGGAGCCCAGTACTTC. Amino acid sequence: CASSQVSGERGALGGAQYF.